A selection of T cell receptor beta chains follows, all from one sample in a study of T cells after yellow fever vaccination. TCRdb independently ran MiXCR on the 5' RACE reads; one entry per CDR3 protein. The table includes 450,000 to 600,000 distinct CDR3 sequences, roughly a sixth detected once. The input for sequencing was PBMCs, taken 5 to 6 days after the first yellow fever vaccination. Source of these receptors: a young man who received the YFV17D yellow fever vaccine. CDR3s include the opening cysteine and the closing phenylalanine or tryptophan. Fields, in order: D gene, J gene, clone size, V gene, CDR3 DNA, CDR3 protein. The D gene is left open where the match is weak. Expanded clones are given a class, and other clones once, few, many or no size at all.

d_call: .; j_call: TRBJ2-2; clone_size: .; v_call: TRBV5-1; cdr3_nt: TGCGCCAGCAGCTGGGGCAGACTTAACACCGGGGAGCTGTTTTTT; cdr3_aa: CASSWGRLNTGELFF
d_call: .; j_call: TRBJ1-4; clone_size: .; v_call: TRBV7-8; cdr3_nt: TGTGCCAGCAGCTTAGAAGGGATTATGAGGAAACTGTTTTTT; cdr3_aa: CASSLEGIMRKLFF
d_call: .; j_call: TRBJ1-1; clone_size: few; v_call: TRBV12-3/TRBV12-4; cdr3_nt: TGTGCCAGCAGTGGGATATTGAACACTGAAGCTTTCTTT; cdr3_aa: CASSGILNTEAFF
d_call: .; j_call: TRBJ1-1; clone_size: few; v_call: TRBV3-1; cdr3_nt: TGTGCCAGCAGCCAAGATCCGCGGGGGCTAGGGGTAGCTTTCTTT; cdr3_aa: CASSQDPRGLGVAFF
d_call: .; j_call: TRBJ2-3; clone_size: many; v_call: TRBV5-6; cdr3_nt: TGTGCCAGCAGCTTTGAGGGGAGACTGTTCGCGGGGGCATTAGATACGCAGTATTTT; cdr3_aa: CASSFEGRLFAGALDTQYF
d_call: TRBD1; j_call: TRBJ1-1; clone_size: few; v_call: TRBV29-1; cdr3_nt: TGCAGCGCCCAGGGGGCCCCGGGGTGGACTGAAGCTTTCTTT; cdr3_aa: CSAQGAPGWTEAFF
d_call: .; j_call: TRBJ1-2; clone_size: .; v_call: TRBV10-3; cdr3_nt: TGTGCCATCTCGGCAGGTCATGACTATGGCTACACCTTC; cdr3_aa: CAISAGHDYGYTF
d_call: TRBD1; j_call: TRBJ1-1; clone_size: .; v_call: TRBV6-1; cdr3_nt: TGTGCCAGCAGCCCAATGGTGACAGGGCCGAACACTGAAGCTTTCTTT; cdr3_aa: CASSPMVTGPNTEAFF
d_call: TRBD1; j_call: TRBJ1-5; clone_size: .; v_call: TRBV19; cdr3_nt: TGTGCCAGTAGTATCAGGGGACAGGGCTATCAGCCCCAGCATTTT; cdr3_aa: CASSIRGQGYQPQHF
d_call: .; j_call: TRBJ1-4; clone_size: few; v_call: TRBV6-6; cdr3_nt: TGTGCCAGCAGTTACGCCGGGAATGAAAAACTGTTTTTT; cdr3_aa: CASSYAGNEKLFF
d_call: TRBD1; j_call: TRBJ2-6; clone_size: .; v_call: TRBV7-8; cdr3_nt: TGTGCCAGCAGCTCCCTTGGACAGGGGTTCTACCTAACGGGGGCCAACGTCCTGACTTTC; cdr3_aa: CASSSLGQGFYLTGANVLTF
d_call: .; j_call: TRBJ1-5; clone_size: few; v_call: TRBV4-1; cdr3_nt: TGCGCCAGCAGCCCCTATGCTCAGTCCAATCAGCCCCAGCATTTT; cdr3_aa: CASSPYAQSNQPQHF
d_call: TRBD2; j_call: TRBJ2-1; clone_size: few; v_call: TRBV4-1; cdr3_nt: TGCGCCAGCAGCCAACGAGGCGGACTAGCCTCCTACAATGAGCAGTTCTTC; cdr3_aa: CASSQRGGLASYNEQFF
d_call: TRBD1; j_call: TRBJ2-7; clone_size: .; v_call: TRBV4-3; cdr3_nt: TGCGCCAGCAGCCAAGCCGGCGGACAGGGCCCCTACGAGCAGTACTTC; cdr3_aa: CASSQAGGQGPYEQYF
d_call: .; j_call: TRBJ2-7; clone_size: .; v_call: TRBV5-1; cdr3_nt: TGCGCCAGCAGCCCCCAGCCCCAGGGGATGGGAGGCGAGCAGTACTTC; cdr3_aa: CASSPQPQGMGGEQYF
d_call: .; j_call: TRBJ1-2; clone_size: many; v_call: TRBV25-1; cdr3_nt: TGTGCCAGCAGTGAACAAGGAGGCTACACCTTC; cdr3_aa: CASSEQGGYTF
d_call: .; j_call: TRBJ1-2; clone_size: few; v_call: TRBV29-1; cdr3_nt: TGCAGCGTTGTGGGTTCGGGGGGCCTTGGCTACACCTTC; cdr3_aa: CSVVGSGGLGYTF
d_call: .; j_call: TRBJ1-1; clone_size: .; v_call: TRBV13; cdr3_nt: TGTGCCAGCAGCCACCGTCCCTCACCTGAAGCTTTCTTT; cdr3_aa: CASSHRPSPEAFF
d_call: .; j_call: TRBJ2-1; clone_size: .; v_call: TRBV5-1; cdr3_nt: TGCGCCAGCAGTTCCCAGGACAACAATGAGCAGTTCTTC; cdr3_aa: CASSSQDNNEQFF
d_call: .; j_call: TRBJ1-5; clone_size: many; v_call: TRBV29-1; cdr3_nt: TGCAGCGTCGGAACCGGCGGTCAGCCCCAGCATTTT; cdr3_aa: CSVGTGGQPQHF
d_call: TRBD2; j_call: TRBJ2-3; clone_size: .; v_call: TRBV20-1; cdr3_nt: TGCAGTGCTCCGATGGCGGCTAGCGGGACAGATACGCAGTATTTT; cdr3_aa: CSAPMAASGTDTQYF
d_call: .; j_call: TRBJ2-7; clone_size: .; v_call: TRBV4-3; cdr3_nt: TGCGCCAGCAGCCCTGATACGGGCTACGAGCAGTACTTC; cdr3_aa: CASSPDTGYEQYF
d_call: TRBD1; j_call: TRBJ2-1; clone_size: few; v_call: TRBV6-1; cdr3_nt: TGTGCCAGCACAACGACAGGGCACTCCTACAATGAGCAGTTCTTC; cdr3_aa: CASTTTGHSYNEQFF
d_call: .; j_call: TRBJ1-1; clone_size: .; v_call: TRBV20-1; cdr3_nt: TGCAGTGCTAGAGCTGAGGATGCCCGAGGAGCTTTCTTT; cdr3_aa: CSARAEDARGAFF
d_call: TRBD2; j_call: TRBJ2-1; clone_size: few; v_call: TRBV4-2; cdr3_nt: TGTGCCAGCAGCCTACCCGCGATACTAGCGGGGGGGCGTCGTGAAACCTACAATGAGCAGTTCTTC; cdr3_aa: CASSLPAILAGGRRETYNEQFF
d_call: .; j_call: TRBJ1-2; clone_size: .; v_call: TRBV4-1; cdr3_nt: TGCGCCAGCAGCCAAGATGAAGGGGTGTCCTATGGCTACACCTTC; cdr3_aa: CASSQDEGVSYGYTF
d_call: .; j_call: TRBJ2-3; clone_size: few; v_call: TRBV12-3/TRBV12-4; cdr3_nt: TGTGCCAGCATCCCGGGGGCAGGGGTGTTGGATACGCAGTATTTT; cdr3_aa: CASIPGAGVLDTQYF